This T cell receptor beta chain was identified in a study of T-cell reconstitution after alpha-beta-depleted transplantation in children. Looked up from germline, CDR1 is SGHDN and CDR2 is FVKESK. The CDR3 loop spans 16 amino acids. Trimming at V came to 0 bases and at J to 3 bases, leaving 7 bases not matched to a gene. It was with unique molecular identifiers that the TCRbeta library was prepared. TCRdb ran MiXCR on the PCR reads and lists one entry per CDR3 protein. The sample consists of hundreds of thousands of distinct CDR3 sequences, around a tenth of them appearing once. This clonotype was observed a handful of times. Its antigen is still unknown. Overall study findings and caveats: The authors attributed T-cell counts and diversity one year after transplant mostly to newly produced T cells. In some patients, recipient T cells and intrathymic progenitors surviving conditioning explained high day-60 diversity. Where alpha-beta T cells came from about two months after transplant was reportedly several hundred expanded graft clones.

This chain connects TRBV14 to TRBJ2-7; 8 nucleotides match TRBD1. This clonotype originated in a boy in the first two years of life with acute myeloid leukemia, due to receive a stem cell transplant. The material sequenced was PBMCs, taken before TCRalphabeta/CD19-depleted stem cell transplant. CDR3: CASSQDKGQAFYEQYF. The CDR3 nucleotides read TGTGCCAGCAGCCAAGATAAGGGACAGGCTTTCTACGAGCAGTACTTC.